Below are 9 T cell receptor beta chains sequenced from a single sample in a study of OX40 agonist ivuxolimab in advanced cancers. Sequencing was performed with immunoSEQ multiplex PCR; in TCRdb, only in-frame clones are kept and a portion is missing. The sample yields roughly 68,000 clones, about nine tenths seen once. The specimen comprised CD4+ or CD8+ T cells sorted from blood, sampled in a trial of the OX40 agonist ivuxolimab. These receptors were taken from an adult with an advanced solid tumor such as melanoma, head and neck, liver or kidney cancer.

The genes are TRBV7-3 and TRBJ1-2; 7 positions match TRBD1. The CDR3 is 13 residues long. The germline V gene encodes CDR1 SGHTA and CDR2 FQGTGA. After removal of 5 bases from V and 2 bases from J, the junction contained 2 bases not matched to a gene. DNA for the CDR3: TGTGCCAGCAGCGCGGGACAGAACTATGGCTACACCTTC. This encodes CASSAGQNYGYTF. The complete variable domain, with remaining parts taken from reference TRBV7-3 and TRBJ1-2, reads GAGVSQTPSNKVTEKGKYVELRCDPISGHTALYWYRQSLGQGPEFLIYFQGTGAADDSGLPNDRFFAVRPEGSVSTLKIQRTERGDSAVYLCASSAGQNYGYTFGSGTRLTVV.

The rearrangement joins TRBV7-2 to TRBJ1-5, with D uncertain. The CDR3 spans 12 residues. V was clipped by 2 bases and J by 5 bases, with 4 bases between them. Germline values: CDR1 SGHTA, CDR2 FQGNSA. The CDR3 nucleotides read TGTGCCAGCAGCTTATTGGATCAGCCCCAGCATTTT. Protein sequence: CASSLLDQPQHF.

The chain is built from TRBV6-5 and TRBJ1-5; D may be TRBD1 (6 bases). The CDR3 is 14 residues long. Germline V gene data show CDR1 as MNHEY and CDR2 as SVGAGI. Trimming cost V 6 bases and J 2 bases, with 11 bases left between them. The CDR3 DNA reads TGTGCCAGCAGCCAGGGACAACGCAATCAGCCCCAGCATTTT. This sequence encodes CASSQGQRNQPQHF.

In this sample, this clone turned up once. The CDR3 sequence is CASSLETVLRTEAFF. Written as DNA, the CDR3 is TGTGCCAGCAGCTTAGAAACGGTTTTACGAACTGAAGCTTTCTTT. This chain uses TRBV11-2 with TRBJ1-1; no clear D gene. The CDR3 contains 15 residues. Germline values: CDR1 SGHAT, CDR2 FQNNGV. The V end was cut by 0 bases, the J end by 5 bases, with 13 bases between.

The chain has TRBV28 and TRBJ1-3, with D possibly being TRBD1 (6 bases). Trimming left V 8 bases short and J 0 bases short, with 11 bases between. There are 14 residues in the CDR3. CDR1 MDHEN and CDR2 SYDVKM come from the germline V gene. For the CDR3, the DNA is TGTGCCAGCCAGAGAGGGGGCTCTGGAAACACCATATATTTT. It encodes CASQRGGSGNTIYF.

The J gene is TRBJ2-7, the V gene TRBV5-4; tentative D call: TRBD1 (6 bases). This CDR3 comprises 14 residues. The germline gives CDR1 SGHNT, CDR2 YYREEE (reference sequence). Trimming left V 4 bases short and J 6 bases short, with 17 bases between. CDR3 nucleotide sequence: TGTGCCAGCAGCCCTCGGACAGAGTCGTTCGAGCAGTACTTC. This translates into CASSPRTESFEQYF. Supplemented by reference TRBV5-4 and TRBJ2-7, the full variable domain reads ETGVTQSPTHLIKTRGQQVTLRCSSQSGHNTVSWYQQALGQGPQFIFQYYREEENGRGNFPPRFSGLQFPNYSSELNVNALELDDSALYLCASSPRTESFEQYFGPGTRLTVT.

The rearrangement joins TRBV7-9 to TRBJ2-2; D is perhaps TRBD1 or TRBD2 (5 bases each). CDR1 is SEHNR and CDR2 is FQNEAQ in the germline V gene (reference sequence). Trimming left V 5 bases short and J 7 bases short, with 11 bases between. CDR3 length equals 13 residues. The CDR3 loop is CASSDWGNGELFF. The CDR3 DNA reads as TGTGCCAGCAGCGATTGGGGGAACGGGGAGCTGTTTTTT.

This chain links TRBV9 with TRBJ2-4, with no clear D. The CDR3 has 15 amino acids. V shed 4 bases and J shed 8 bases, with 19 bases lying between them. Germline CDR1 and CDR2: SGDLS and YYNGEE. CDR3: CASSRATRDRDIQYF. CDR3 in DNA: TGTGCCAGCAGCAGGGCGACTCGAGATAGGGACATTCAGTACTTC.

The chain couples TRBV4-1 to TRBJ1-5; D possibly corresponds to TRBD1 (5 bases). This CDR3 is built from 16 residues. CDR1 is MGHRA, CDR2 YSYEKL, per germline. V lost 0 bases to trimming and J lost 2 bases, with 11 bases between them. CDR3 bases: TGCGCCAGCAGCCAAGAATCTGTAGGGGGCAATCAGCCCCAGCATTTT. This encodes CASSQESVGGNQPQHF.